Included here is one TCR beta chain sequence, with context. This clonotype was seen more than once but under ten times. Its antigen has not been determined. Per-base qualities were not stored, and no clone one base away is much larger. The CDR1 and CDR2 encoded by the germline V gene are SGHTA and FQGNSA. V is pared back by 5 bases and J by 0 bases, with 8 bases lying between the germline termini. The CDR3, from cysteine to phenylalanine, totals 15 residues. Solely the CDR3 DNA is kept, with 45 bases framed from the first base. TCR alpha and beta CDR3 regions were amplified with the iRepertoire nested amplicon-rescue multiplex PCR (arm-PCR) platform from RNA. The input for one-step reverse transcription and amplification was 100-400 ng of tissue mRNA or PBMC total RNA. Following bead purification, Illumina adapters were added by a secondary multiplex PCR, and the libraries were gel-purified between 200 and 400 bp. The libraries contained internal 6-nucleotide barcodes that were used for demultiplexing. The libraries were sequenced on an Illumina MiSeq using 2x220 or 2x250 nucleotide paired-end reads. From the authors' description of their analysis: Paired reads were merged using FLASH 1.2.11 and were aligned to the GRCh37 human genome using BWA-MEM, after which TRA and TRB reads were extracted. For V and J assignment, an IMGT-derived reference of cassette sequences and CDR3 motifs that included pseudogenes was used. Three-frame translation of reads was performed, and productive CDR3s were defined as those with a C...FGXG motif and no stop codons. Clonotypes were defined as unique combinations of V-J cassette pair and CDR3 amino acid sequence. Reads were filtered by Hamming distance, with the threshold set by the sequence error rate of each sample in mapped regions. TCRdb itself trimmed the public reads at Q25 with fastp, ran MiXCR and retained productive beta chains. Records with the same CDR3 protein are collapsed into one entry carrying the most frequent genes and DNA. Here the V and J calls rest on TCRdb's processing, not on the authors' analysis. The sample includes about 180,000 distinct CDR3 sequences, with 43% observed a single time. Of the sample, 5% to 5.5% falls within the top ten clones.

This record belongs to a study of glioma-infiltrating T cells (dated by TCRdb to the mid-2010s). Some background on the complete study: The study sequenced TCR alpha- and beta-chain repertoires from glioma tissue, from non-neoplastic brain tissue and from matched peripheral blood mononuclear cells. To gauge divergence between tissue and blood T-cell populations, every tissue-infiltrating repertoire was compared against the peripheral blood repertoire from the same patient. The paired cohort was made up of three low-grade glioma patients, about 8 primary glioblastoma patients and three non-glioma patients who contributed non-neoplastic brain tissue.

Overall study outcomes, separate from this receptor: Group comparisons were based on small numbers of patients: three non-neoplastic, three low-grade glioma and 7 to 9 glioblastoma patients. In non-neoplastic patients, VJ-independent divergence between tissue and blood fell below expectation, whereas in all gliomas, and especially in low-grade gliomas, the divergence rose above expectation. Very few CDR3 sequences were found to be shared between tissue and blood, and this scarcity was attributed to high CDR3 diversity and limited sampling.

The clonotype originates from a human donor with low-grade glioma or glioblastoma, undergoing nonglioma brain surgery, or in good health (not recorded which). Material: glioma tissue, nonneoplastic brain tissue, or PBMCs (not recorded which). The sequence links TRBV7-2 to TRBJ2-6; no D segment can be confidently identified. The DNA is TGTGCCAGCAGCCCTCCGGGCTCTGGGGCCAACGTCCTGACTTTC. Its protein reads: CASSPPGSGANVLTF.